This T cell receptor (beta chain) was retrieved from a study of cytomegalovirus exposure and HLA in healthy donors. The repertoire was sequenced with immunoSEQ multiplex PCR; TCRdb's copy has only in-frame clones and lacks some. The sample includes roughly 60,000 clones, 90% to 97% of them seen just once. The ends lost 2 bases at V and 3 bases at J; junction bases unmatched: 13. The CDR3 extends over 19 amino acids. The germline V gene encodes CDR1 GTSNPN and CDR2 SVGIG (reference sequence). What was sequenced was PBMCs. This TCR was sampled from a man aged 18-30 years in good health and CMV-seronegative. The chain uses TRBV30 and TRBJ2-7; 16 nucleotides match TRBD2. As DNA, the CDR3 is TGTGCCTGGAGTAGGGGCTGGGGGACTAGCGGGAGGGCTGACTACGAGCAGTACTTC. Its translation: CAWSRGWGTSGRADYEQYF.